Listed below are T cell receptor beta chains from one sample, sequenced in a study of blood T cell repertoires in COVID-19. The data were produced by immunoSEQ multiplex PCR, yet TCRdb's version contains in-frame clones alone and is incomplete. The table has under 250,000 clones, approximately 86% seen once. Sequencing was done on a sample of peripheral blood. These receptor sequences come from a woman aged 60-75 years who had recovered from COVID-19. CDR3s include the opening cysteine and the closing phenylalanine or tryptophan. D genes are given only for firm matches. Only part of the rows carry a size: once, few, many, or a class if the clone is expanded.

v_gene: TRBV19; d_gene: TRBD2; j_gene: TRBJ2-1; abundance: once; CDR3aa: CASSIRLAGGHEQFF; CDR3nt: TGTGCCAGTAGTATAAGACTAGCGGGGGGGCATGAGCAGTTCTTC
v_gene: TRBV11-2; d_gene: TRBD2; j_gene: TRBJ2-1; abundance: once; CDR3aa: CASSLVSSGGYEQFF; CDR3nt: TGTGCCAGCAGCTTAGTGTCTAGCGGGGGCTATGAGCAGTTCTTC
v_gene: TRBV5-1; d_gene: NA; j_gene: TRBJ2-3; abundance: NA; CDR3aa: CASSLGFGDPDTQYF; CDR3nt: TGCGCCAGCAGCTTGGGGTTCGGGGATCCAGATACGCAGTATTTT
v_gene: TRBV18; d_gene: NA; j_gene: TRBJ1-2; abundance: NA; CDR3aa: CASSPPKTGPYGYTF; CDR3nt: TGTGCCAGCTCACCACCTAAGACAGGACCCTATGGCTACACCTTC
v_gene: TRBV9; d_gene: TRBD2; j_gene: TRBJ2-7; abundance: once; CDR3aa: CASSVATLTSGAEEQYF; CDR3nt: TGTGCCAGCAGCGTAGCTACGCTGACTAGCGGGGCTGAGGAGCAGTACTTC
v_gene: TRBV10-3; d_gene: NA; j_gene: TRBJ1-6; abundance: NA; CDR3aa: CAISESRGTYNSPLHF; CDR3nt: TGTGCCATCAGTGAGAGTAGGGGAACGTATAATTCACCCCTCCACTTT
v_gene: TRBV28; d_gene: TRBD2; j_gene: TRBJ2-3; abundance: NA; CDR3aa: CASSSGLAGLKDTQYF; CDR3nt: TGTGCCAGCAGTTCAGGACTAGCGGGTTTAAAAGATACGCAGTATTTT
v_gene: TRBV15; d_gene: NA; j_gene: TRBJ1-4; abundance: NA; CDR3aa: CATFEGVGGGSEKLFF; CDR3nt: TGTGCCACCTTTGAAGGTGTTGGGGGCGGCTCTGAAAAACTGTTTTTT
v_gene: TRBV19; d_gene: TRBD1; j_gene: TRBJ1-5; abundance: NA; CDR3aa: CASSTTGGRQPQHF; CDR3nt: TGTGCCAGTAGTACAACAGGGGGCCGTCAGCCCCAGCATTTT
v_gene: TRBV7-3; d_gene: TRBD2; j_gene: TRBJ2-3; abundance: NA; CDR3aa: CASSISGKTDTQYF; CDR3nt: TGTGCCAGCAGCATAAGCGGGAAGACAGATACGCAGTATTTT